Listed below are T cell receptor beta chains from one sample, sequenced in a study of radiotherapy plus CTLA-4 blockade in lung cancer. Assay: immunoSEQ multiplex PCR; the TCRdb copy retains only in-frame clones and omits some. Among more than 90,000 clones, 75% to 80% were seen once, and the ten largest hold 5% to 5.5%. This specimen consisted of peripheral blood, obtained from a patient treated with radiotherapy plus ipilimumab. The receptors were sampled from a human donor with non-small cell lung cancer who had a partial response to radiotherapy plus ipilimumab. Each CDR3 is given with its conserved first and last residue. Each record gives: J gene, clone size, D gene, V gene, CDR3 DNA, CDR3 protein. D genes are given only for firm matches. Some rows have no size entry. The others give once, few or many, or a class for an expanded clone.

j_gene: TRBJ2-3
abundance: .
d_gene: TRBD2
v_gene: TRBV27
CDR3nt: TGTGCCAGCAGTTTGGAACTAGCGGGAACAGATACGCAGTATTTT
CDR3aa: CASSLELAGTDTQYF

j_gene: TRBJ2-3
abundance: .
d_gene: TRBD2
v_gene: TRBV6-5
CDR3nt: TGTGCCAGCAGACCCGCTAGCGGAAGCACAGATACGCAGTATTTT
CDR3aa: CASRPASGSTDTQYF

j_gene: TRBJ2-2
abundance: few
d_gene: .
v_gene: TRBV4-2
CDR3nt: TGTGCCAGCAGCCAAGAGTCGGGGAATGCCGGGGAGCTGTTTTTT
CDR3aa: CASSQESGNAGELFF

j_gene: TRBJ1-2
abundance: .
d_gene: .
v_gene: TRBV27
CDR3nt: TGTGCCAGCAGTTTATTCTTCGGGGATGGCTACACCTTC
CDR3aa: CASSLFFGDGYTF

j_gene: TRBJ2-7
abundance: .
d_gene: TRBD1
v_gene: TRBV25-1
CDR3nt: TGTGCCAGCAGTCGACAGGGCTACGAGCAGTACTTC
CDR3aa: CASSRQGYEQYF

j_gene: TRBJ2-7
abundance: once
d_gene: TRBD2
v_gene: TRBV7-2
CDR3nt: TGTGCCAGCAGCACAGGACTAGCGTGGGGGGAGCAGTACTTC
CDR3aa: CASSTGLAWGEQYF

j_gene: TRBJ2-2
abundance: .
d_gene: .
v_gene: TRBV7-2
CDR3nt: TGTGCCAGCAGCAGACTAGCCGGGGAGCTGTTTTTT
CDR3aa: CASSRLAGELFF

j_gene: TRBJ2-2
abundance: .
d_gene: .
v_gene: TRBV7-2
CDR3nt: TGTGCCAGCAGCCCCCTGCCCCGCCCGGACACCGGGGAGCTGTTTTTT
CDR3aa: CASSPLPRPDTGELFF

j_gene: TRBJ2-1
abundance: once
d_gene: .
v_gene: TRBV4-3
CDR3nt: TGCGCCAGCAGCCAAGATAGGGCAGGGGACTACAATGAGCAGTTCTTC
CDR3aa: CASSQDRAGDYNEQFF

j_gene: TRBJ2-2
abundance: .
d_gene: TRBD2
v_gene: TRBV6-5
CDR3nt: TGTGCCAGCAGCCGAGGACTAGTCGGAACCGGGGAGCTGTTTTTT
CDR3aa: CASSRGLVGTGELFF

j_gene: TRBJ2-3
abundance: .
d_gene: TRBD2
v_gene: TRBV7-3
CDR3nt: TGTGCCAGCAGCTTAAATCCAGCGGGAAGTACAGATACGCAGTATTTT
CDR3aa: CASSLNPAGSTDTQYF

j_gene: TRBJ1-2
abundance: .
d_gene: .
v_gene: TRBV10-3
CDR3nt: TGTGCCATCAGTGGGGGAGGCCGGATTGGTGGCTACACCTTC
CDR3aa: CAISGGGRIGGYTF

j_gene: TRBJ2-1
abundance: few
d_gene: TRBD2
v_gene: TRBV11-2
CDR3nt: TGTGCCAGCAGCCTGGGGACTAGCGGGAGGGCCCCCGAAGAGCAGTTCTTC
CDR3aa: CASSLGTSGRAPEEQFF

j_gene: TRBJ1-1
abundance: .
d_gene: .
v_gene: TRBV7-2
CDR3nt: TGTGCCAGCAGCTCAGCCATGAACACTGAAGCTTTCTTT
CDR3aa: CASSSAMNTEAFF

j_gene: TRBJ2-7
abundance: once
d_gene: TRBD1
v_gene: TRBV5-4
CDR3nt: TGTGCCAGCAGCGACACCTACTTGACAGGGGGAACCCACGAGCAGTACTTC
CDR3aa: CASSDTYLTGGTHEQYF

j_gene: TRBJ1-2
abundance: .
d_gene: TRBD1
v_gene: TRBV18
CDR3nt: TGTGCCAGCTCACCTCCGCCTGGACAGGGTTTCTATGGCTACACCTTC
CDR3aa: CASSPPPGQGFYGYTF

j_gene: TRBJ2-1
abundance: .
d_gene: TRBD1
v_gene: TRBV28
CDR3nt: TGTGCCAGCAGCGTTACAGGGGAGACTGAGCAGTTCTTC
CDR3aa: CASSVTGETEQFF

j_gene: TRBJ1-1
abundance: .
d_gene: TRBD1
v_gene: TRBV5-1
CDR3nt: TGCGCCAGCAGCTCAGGGGGCTATAGCACTGAAGCTTTCTTT
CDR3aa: CASSSGGYSTEAFF

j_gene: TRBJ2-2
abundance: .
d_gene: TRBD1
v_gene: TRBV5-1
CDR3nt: TGCGCCAGCAGCCACAGACAGGGACCGAACACCGGGGAGCTGTTTTTT
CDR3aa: CASSHRQGPNTGELFF

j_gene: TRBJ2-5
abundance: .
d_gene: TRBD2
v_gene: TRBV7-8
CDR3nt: TGTGCCAGCGACCTCGGGAAGACTAGCGTCCAAGAGACCCAGTACTTC
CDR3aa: CASDLGKTSVQETQYF

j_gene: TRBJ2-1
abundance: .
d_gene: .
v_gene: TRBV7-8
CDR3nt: TGTGCCAGCAGCTCCGCGGTCCGATTAGGGGCCAATGAGCAGTTCTTC
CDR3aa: CASSSAVRLGANEQFF

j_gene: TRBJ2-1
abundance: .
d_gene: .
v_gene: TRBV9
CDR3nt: TGTGCCAGCAGCCCAAGCCTGAGCACCTACAATGAGCAGTTCTTC
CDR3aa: CASSPSLSTYNEQFF

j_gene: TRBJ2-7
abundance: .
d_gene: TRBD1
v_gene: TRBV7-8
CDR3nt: TGTGCCAGCTTACCGATGGGGACAGGGCCCCACGAGCAGTACTTC
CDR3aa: CASLPMGTGPHEQYF

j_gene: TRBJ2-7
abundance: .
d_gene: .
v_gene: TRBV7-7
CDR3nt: TGTGCTAGCAGCTTGGGGCAGGGGACGTACGAGCAGTACTTC
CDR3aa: CASSLGQGTYEQYF

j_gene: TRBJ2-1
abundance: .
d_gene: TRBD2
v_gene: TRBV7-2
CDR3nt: TGTGCCAGCAGCTTAGGGTCCGGACTAGCGGGAGAGGGGTACAATGAGCAGTTCTTC
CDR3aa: CASSLGSGLAGEGYNEQFF

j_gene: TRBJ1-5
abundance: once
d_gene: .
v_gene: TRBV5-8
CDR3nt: TGTGCCAGCAGCCGGGGCGGGGGAAGACATCAGCCCCAGCATTTT
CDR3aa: CASSRGGGRHQPQHF

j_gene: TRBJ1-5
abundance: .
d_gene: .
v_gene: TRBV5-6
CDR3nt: TGTGCCAGCAGCTTGCGTTCGCAGCCCCAGCATTTT
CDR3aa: CASSLRSQPQHF

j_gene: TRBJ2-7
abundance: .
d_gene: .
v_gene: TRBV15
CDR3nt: TGTGCCACCAGCAGAGATTTGGGGGGCTCCTACGAGCAGTACTTC
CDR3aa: CATSRDLGGSYEQYF

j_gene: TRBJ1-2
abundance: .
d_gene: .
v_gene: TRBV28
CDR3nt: TGTGCCAGCAGCATCATTCGGGATAACTATGGCTACACCTTC
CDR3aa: CASSIIRDNYGYTF

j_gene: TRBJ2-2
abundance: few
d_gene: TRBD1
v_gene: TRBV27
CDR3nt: TGTGCCAGCAGTGACCGGGACAGGGGGCGAACCGGGGAGCTGTTTTTT
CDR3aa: CASSDRDRGRTGELFF

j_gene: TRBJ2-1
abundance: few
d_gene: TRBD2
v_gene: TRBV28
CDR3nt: TGTGCCAGCAGTTTACGGGGGGGCCGCTACAATGAGCAGTTCTTC
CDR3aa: CASSLRGGRYNEQFF

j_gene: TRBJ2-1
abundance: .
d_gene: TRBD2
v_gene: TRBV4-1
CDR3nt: TGCGCCAGCAGCCAAGATCGGACTAGCGGGTGGCATGAGCAGTTCTTC
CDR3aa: CASSQDRTSGWHEQFF

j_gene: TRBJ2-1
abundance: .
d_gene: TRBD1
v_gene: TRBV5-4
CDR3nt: TGTGCCAGCAGCAAAGGGACAGGGCAAAGCAATGAGCAGTTCTTC
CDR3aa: CASSKGTGQSNEQFF

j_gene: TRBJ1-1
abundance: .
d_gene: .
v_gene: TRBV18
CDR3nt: TGTGCCAGCTCACCACCGGGGAGGGGAGTAGGGGCTTTCTTT
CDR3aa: CASSPPGRGVGAFF

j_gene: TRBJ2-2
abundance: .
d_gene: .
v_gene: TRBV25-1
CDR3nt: TGTGCCAGCACCCCGGAATCTAGGTCCGGGGAGCTGTTTTTT
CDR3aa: CASTPESRSGELFF

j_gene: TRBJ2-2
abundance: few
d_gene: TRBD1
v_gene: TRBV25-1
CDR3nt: TGTGCCAGCAGCAGACGGTCAGGGGGCGCCGGGACCGGGGAGCTGTTTTTT
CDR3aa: CASSRRSGGAGTGELFF

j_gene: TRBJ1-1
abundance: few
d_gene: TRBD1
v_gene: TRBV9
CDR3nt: TGTGCCAGCAGCTTAAGTCCCGGGACAGGGACAATGAACACTGAAGCTTTCTTT
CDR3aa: CASSLSPGTGTMNTEAFF

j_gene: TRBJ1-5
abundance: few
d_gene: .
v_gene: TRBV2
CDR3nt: TGTGCCAGCTCTGGAGGGGTCCGCAATCAGCCCCAGCATTTT
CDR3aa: CASSGGVRNQPQHF

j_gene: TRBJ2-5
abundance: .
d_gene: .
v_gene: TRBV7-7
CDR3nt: TGTGCTAGCAGCTTTGAGAGGCAAGAGACCCAGTACTTC
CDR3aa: CASSFERQETQYF

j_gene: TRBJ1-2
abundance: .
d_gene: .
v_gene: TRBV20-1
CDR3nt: TGCAGTGCTAGCCCGGGGGGCTACACCTTC
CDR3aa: CSASPGGYTF

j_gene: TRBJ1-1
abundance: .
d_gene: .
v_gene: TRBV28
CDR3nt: TGTGCCAGCAGATGGGGACAGAACACTGAAGCTTTCTTT
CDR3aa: CASRWGQNTEAFF

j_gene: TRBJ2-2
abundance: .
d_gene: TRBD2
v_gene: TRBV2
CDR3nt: TGTGCCAGCAGTACAAATAAGGCTAGCGGGAGGGCCACCGGGGAGCTGTTTTTT
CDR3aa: CASSTNKASGRATGELFF

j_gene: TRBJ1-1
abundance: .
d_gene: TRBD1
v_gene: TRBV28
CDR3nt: TGTGCCAGCAGTTTCCAGGGGGCGTTCGGAGCTTTCTTT
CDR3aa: CASSFQGAFGAFF

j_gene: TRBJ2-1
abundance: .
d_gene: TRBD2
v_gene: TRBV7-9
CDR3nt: TGTGCCAGCTGGTCTGGGGCGGGGGTCTACAATGAGCAGTTCTTC
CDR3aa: CASWSGAGVYNEQFF

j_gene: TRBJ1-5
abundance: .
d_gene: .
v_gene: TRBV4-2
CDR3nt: TGTGCCAGCAGCCGGGGCCTGAATCAGCCCCAGCATTTT
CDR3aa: CASSRGLNQPQHF

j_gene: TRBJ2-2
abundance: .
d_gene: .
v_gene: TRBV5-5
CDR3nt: TGTGCCAGCAGCCGGCGATCAGGGGCAAGCGTGGTGAACACCGGGGAGCTGTTTTTT
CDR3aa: CASSRRSGASVVNTGELFF

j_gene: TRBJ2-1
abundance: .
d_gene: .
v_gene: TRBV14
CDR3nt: TGTGCCAGCAGCCAAGTAGGAGCGGCCAATTACAATGAGCAGTTCTTC
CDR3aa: CASSQVGAANYNEQFF

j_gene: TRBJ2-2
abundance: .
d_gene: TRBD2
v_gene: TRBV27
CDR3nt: TGTGCCAGCAGTTTAGGGACTAGCGGGCCCGCGAACACCGGGGAGCTGTTTTTT
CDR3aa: CASSLGTSGPANTGELFF

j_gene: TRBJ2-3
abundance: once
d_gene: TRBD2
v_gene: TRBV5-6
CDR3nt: TGTGCCAGCAGCTTGGTGAGACTAGCGCATCATACGCAGTATTTT
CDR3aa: CASSLVRLAHHTQYF

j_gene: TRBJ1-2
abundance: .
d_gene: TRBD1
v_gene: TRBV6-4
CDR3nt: TGTGCCAGCAGGGTTAGTGCCGGGACAGCCTATGGCTACACCTTC
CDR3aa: CASRVSAGTAYGYTF

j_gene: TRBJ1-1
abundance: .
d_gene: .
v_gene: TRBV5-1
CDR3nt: TGCGCCAGCAGATCCGATGTGGGCAGGCCGAACACTGAAGCTTTCTTT
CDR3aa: CASRSDVGRPNTEAFF

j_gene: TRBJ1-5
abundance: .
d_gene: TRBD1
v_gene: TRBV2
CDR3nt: TGTGCCAGCAGGACCGACAGGGGCATGTGGAATCAGCCCCAGCATTTT
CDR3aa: CASRTDRGMWNQPQHF

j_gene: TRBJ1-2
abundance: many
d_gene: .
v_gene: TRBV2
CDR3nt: TGTGCCAGCGACATAAACTATGGCTACACCTTC
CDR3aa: CASDINYGYTF

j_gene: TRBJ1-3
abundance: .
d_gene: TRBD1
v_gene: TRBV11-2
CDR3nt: TGTGCCAGCGGCTTAGGGACAGGGTTTGGAAACACCATATATTTT
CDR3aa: CASGLGTGFGNTIYF

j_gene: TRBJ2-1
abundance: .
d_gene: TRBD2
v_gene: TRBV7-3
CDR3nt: TGTGCCAGCAGCCGAAGTAGCGGGAGGCACAATGAGCAGTTCTTC
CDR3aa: CASSRSSGRHNEQFF

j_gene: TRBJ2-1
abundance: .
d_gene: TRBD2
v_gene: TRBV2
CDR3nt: TGTGCCAGCAGTGAGGGAGCGGGAGTGAAGGAGCAGTTCTTC
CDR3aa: CASSEGAGVKEQFF

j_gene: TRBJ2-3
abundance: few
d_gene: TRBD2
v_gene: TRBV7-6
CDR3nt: TGTGCCAGCAGCTTATCATCACTAGCGGGAGTCCCTGGCACAGATACGCAGTATTTT
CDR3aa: CASSLSSLAGVPGTDTQYF

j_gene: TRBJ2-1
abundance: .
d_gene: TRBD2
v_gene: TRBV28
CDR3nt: TGTGCCAGCAGACCTCGGGGGGAGGCCTACAATGAGCAGTTCTTC
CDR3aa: CASRPRGEAYNEQFF

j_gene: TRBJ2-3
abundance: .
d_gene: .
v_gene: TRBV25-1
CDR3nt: TGTGCCAGCACTTTCGGGGATACGCAGTATTTT
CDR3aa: CASTFGDTQYF